This note documents a single TCR beta chain sequence. These data come from a study of cytomegalovirus exposure and HLA in healthy donors. Germline CDR1 and CDR2: SGDLS and YYNGEE. Trimming removed 3 bases from V and 7 bases from J, with 11 bases in between. CDR3 length: 13 residues. The PCR employed 60 Vbeta primers together with 13 Jbeta primers. The table came from immunoSEQ multiplex PCR; TCRdb's copy has only in-frame clones and leaves some out. The data show some 30,000 clones, with around two fifths seen just once and just under 2% held by the top ten. The source is a woman aged 50 to 65 in good health and CMV-seronegative. The gene calls are TRBV9 and TRBJ1-5; the D gene is possibly TRBD1 (6 bases). The sequenced sample was PBMCs. The CDR3 bases are TGTGCCAGCAGCGGGGGGCTGCGACAGCCCCAGCATTTT. Amino acids: CASSGGLRQPQHF.